The next 2 T cell receptor beta chains were all read from a single sample in a study of Ad26.COV2.S vaccination and SARS-CoV-2 variants. Some clones are missing from TCRdb's copy, which holds only in-frame ones; the method was immunoSEQ multiplex PCR. The sample carries hundreds of thousands of clones, around 90% recorded once. The sample here was peripheral blood, taken after recovery from COVID-19. The receptors originated from a human donor who had recovered from COVID-19.

The chain couples TRBV15 to TRBJ1-3; 8 bases fit TRBD1. The CDR3 spans 16 residues. The trim removed 2 bases at V and 1 base at J, leaving 4 bases unmatched. Germline lookup yields CDR1 LNHNV and CDR2 YYDKDF (reference sequence). The CDR3 loop is CATSRTGGLSGNTIYF. The CDR3 DNA is TGTGCCACCAGCAGAACAGGGGGGTTATCTGGAAACACCATATATTTT.

The chain has TRBV7-2 and TRBJ1-3; D is unresolved. CDR3 length: 15 residues. Trimming shortened V by 1 base and J by 4 bases, and 11 bases separated the two germline ends. Germline V gene sequence: CDR1 SGHTA, CDR2 FQGNSA. In DNA, the CDR3 is TGTGCCAGCAGCTTAGAAGTCTCTAGCGGAAACACCATATATTTT. Translation: CASSLEVSSGNTIYF.